The rows below give T cell receptor beta chains drawn from one sample of a study of T cell repertoires in cytomegalovirus infection. TCRdb passed the reads through MiXCR, listing each CDR3 protein once. There are nearly 700,000 distinct CDR3 sequences in the sample; around 31% occur only once, and around a sixth lies in the top ten. These receptors' targets are unknown. The sequenced sample was cultured PBMCs, obtained from culture after CMV antigen stimulation. The receptors here all came from a human donor in good health (CMV status not recorded). Some clones in this sample may be carry-over from other donors' samples. CDR3s include the opening cysteine and the closing phenylalanine or tryptophan. D genes are given only for firm matches. Clone size appears in some rows only: once, few, many, or a class for an expanded clone.

>TRBJ1-6|NA|TRBV7-8|NA
TGTGCCAGCAGCTTGGGAGGGCTTTACAATTCACCCCTCCACTTT
CASSLGGLYNSPLHF
>TRBJ2-5|few|TRBV9|NA
TGTGCCAGCAGCGTAGTCGCGGGCCAAGAGACCCAGTACTTC
CASSVVAGQETQYF
>TRBJ1-1|NA|TRBV19|TRBD1
TGTGCCAGTAGTATCGGTCCAGGGGGGAACACTGAAGCTTTCTTT
CASSIGPGGNTEAFF
>TRBJ1-6|NA|TRBV4-1|TRBD1
TGCGCCAGCAGCCAAGGACAGGGGATGTCCTATAATTCACCCCTCCACTTT
CASSQGQGMSYNSPLHF
>TRBJ1-3|NA|TRBV6-8|NA
TGTGCCAGCAGACCTACAGATAACCGAGACACCATATATTTT
CASRPTDNRDTIYF
>TRBJ1-5|NA|TRBV27|NA
TGTGCCAGCAGTGGCTCAAGTAGTTACCAGCCCCAGCATTTT
CASSGSSSYQPQHF
>TRBJ2-3|many|TRBV7-8|NA
TGTGCCAGCAGCTTAGCCCCGCCGCAGGGGCATACGCAGTATTTT
CASSLAPPQGHTQYF
>TRBJ2-7|NA|TRBV5-1|NA
TGCGCCAGCAGCGGACCCGGGGCCGAGCAGTACTTC
CASSGPGAEQYF
>TRBJ2-7|few|TRBV28|TRBD1
TGTGCCAGCAGTCGCCCGGGACAGGGAAGAGGCTACGAGCAGTACTTC
CASSRPGQGRGYEQYF
>TRBJ2-7|many|TRBV7-8|NA
TGTGCCAGCAGCCACTCCTCCTCCTACGAGCAGTACTTC
CASSHSSSYEQYF
>TRBJ2-1|NA|TRBV6-5|NA
TGTGCCAGCAGTGCTCCGGACCGCGCCTACAATGAGCAGTTCTTC
CASSAPDRAYNEQFF
>TRBJ2-7|few|TRBV10-3|TRBD2
TGTGCCACCCCAGGTCTAGCGGCAGACCCAGTCCACGAGCAGTACTTC
CATPGLAADPVHEQYF
>TRBJ2-7|NA|TRBV18|NA
TGTGCCAGCTCACTGACCGGGACACTGACCTACGAGCAGTACTTC
CASSLTGTLTYEQYF
>TRBJ1-5|NA|TRBV7-2|TRBD1
TGTGCCAGCAGCTTACGAGGGGGCTCGGACCAGCCCCAGCATTTT
CASSLRGGSDQPQHF
>TRBJ2-7|NA|TRBV4-1|TRBD2
TGCGCCAGCAGCCAAGACCGGGCTAGCGGGGATATCTACGAGCAGTACTTC
CASSQDRASGDIYEQYF
>TRBJ2-7|NA|TRBV6-4|TRBD2
TGTGCCAGCACTAGGCGGGAGGACCACGAGCAGCACTTC
CASTRREDHEQHF
>TRBJ2-5|NA|TRBV18|NA
TGTGCCAGCTCACCACCGATCGGGGACGGCCAAGAGACCCAGTACTTC
CASSPPIGDGQETQYF
>TRBJ2-1|many|TRBV7-8|NA
TGTGCCAGCAGCCCAGGGAGAGACAATGAGCAGTTCTTC
CASSPGRDNEQFF
>TRBJ2-1|NA|TRBV29-1|TRBD1
TGCAGCGTTGAGGGCGGGACAGGTGGTTGGCAGTTCTTC
CSVEGGTGGWQFF
>TRBJ1-5|few|TRBV20-1|NA
TGCAGTGTACCCCGGGAAAGTCAGCCCCAGCATTTT
CSVPRESQPQHF
>TRBJ2-5|NA|TRBV7-9|NA
TGTGCCAGCAGCACCAGGGGGGATAACCAAGAGACCCAGTACTTC
CASSTRGDNQETQYF
>TRBJ2-1|few|TRBV6-1|NA
TGTGCCAGCAGACCCCCTGTGGGGGAAGAGCAGTTCTTC
CASRPPVGEEQFF
>TRBJ1-3|NA|TRBV10-3|NA
TGTGCCATCAGTGAGTCCGGTCCCAACTCTGGAAACACCATATATTTT
CAISESGPNSGNTIYF
>TRBJ2-7|once|TRBV20-1|TRBD1
TGCAGTGCTAGAGATAGGCAGGGGGCGCAGGGGAAGTACTTC
CSARDRQGAQGKYF
>TRBJ2-3|many|TRBV7-2|NA
TGTGCCAGCAGCCCAACCTGGTCAGATACGCAGTATTTT
CASSPTWSDTQYF
>TRBJ2-3|many|TRBV7-2|NA
TGTGCCAGCAGCTTAGGATATAGGGGAGATACGCAGTATTTT
CASSLGYRGDTQYF
>TRBJ2-5|NA|TRBV7-2|NA
TGTGCCAGCAGCTTAGCGCTCGGGCAGGCAGAGACCCAGTACTTC
CASSLALGQAETQYF
>TRBJ2-1|NA|TRBV2|NA
TGTGCCAGTCCCGAGTACCTTGGCAATGAGCAGTTCTTC
CASPEYLGNEQFF
>TRBJ2-1|many|TRBV7-2|TRBD2
TGTGCCAGCAGCTTACGACTGCCCGGGACTAGCGGAGCCTACCAGGGCCCTACTGATGAGCAGTTCTTC
CASSLRLPGTSGAYQGPTDEQFF
>TRBJ2-3|many|TRBV7-9|NA
TGTGCCAGCAGCTTAGGATCCCCTGGGGGATCCACAGATACGCAGTATTTT
CASSLGSPGGSTDTQYF
>TRBJ2-5|few|TRBV28|NA
TGTGCCAGCAGAGAAACCTTACAAGAGACCCAGTACTTC
CASRETLQETQYF
>TRBJ2-5|NA|TRBV7-9|TRBD1
TGTGCCAGCAGCTTAGATGTTAGAAACAGGGGGATTCCGGCCCAGTACTTC
CASSLDVRNRGIPAQYF